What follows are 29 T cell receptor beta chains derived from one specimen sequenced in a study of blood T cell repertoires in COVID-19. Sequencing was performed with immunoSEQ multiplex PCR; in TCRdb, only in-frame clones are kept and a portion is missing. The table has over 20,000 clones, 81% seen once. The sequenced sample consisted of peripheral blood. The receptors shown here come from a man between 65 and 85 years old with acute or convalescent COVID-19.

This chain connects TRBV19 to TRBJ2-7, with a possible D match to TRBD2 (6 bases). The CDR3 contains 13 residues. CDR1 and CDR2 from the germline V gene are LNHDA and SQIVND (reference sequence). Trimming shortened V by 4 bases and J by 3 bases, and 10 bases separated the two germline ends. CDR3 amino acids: CASSRAGLYEQYF. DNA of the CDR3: TGTGCCAGTAGTAGGGCGGGGCTCTACGAGCAGTACTTC.

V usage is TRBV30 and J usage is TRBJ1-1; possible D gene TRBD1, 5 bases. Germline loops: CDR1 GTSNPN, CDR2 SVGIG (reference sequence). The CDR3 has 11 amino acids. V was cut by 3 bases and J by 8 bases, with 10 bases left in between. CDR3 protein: CAWRKGVEAFF. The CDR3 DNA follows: TGTGCCTGGAGGAAAGGGGTGGAAGCTTTCTTT. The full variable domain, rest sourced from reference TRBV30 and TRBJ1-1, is SQTIHQWPATLVQPVGSPLSLECTVEGTSNPNLYWYRQAAGRGLQLLFYSVGIGQISSEVPQNLSASRPQDRQFILSSKKLLLSDSGFYLCAWRKGVEAFFGQGTRLTVV.

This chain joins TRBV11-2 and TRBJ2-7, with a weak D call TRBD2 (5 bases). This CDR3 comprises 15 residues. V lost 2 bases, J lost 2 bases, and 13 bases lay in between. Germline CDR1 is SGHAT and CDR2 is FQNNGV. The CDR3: CASSLLRTGAYEQYF. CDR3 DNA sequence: TGTGCCAGCAGCTTACTGAGGACTGGGGCCTACGAGCAGTACTTC. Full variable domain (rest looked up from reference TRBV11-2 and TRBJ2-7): EAGVAQSPRYKIIEKRQSVAFWCNPISGHATLYWYQQILGQGPKLLIQFQNNGVVDDSQLPKDRFSAERLKGVDSTLKIQPAKLEDSAVYLCASSLLRTGAYEQYFGPGTRLTVT.

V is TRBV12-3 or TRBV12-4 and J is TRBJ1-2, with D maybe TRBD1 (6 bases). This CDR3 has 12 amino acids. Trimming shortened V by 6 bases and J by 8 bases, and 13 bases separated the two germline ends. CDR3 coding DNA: TGTGCCAGCAGCAGGGGTCAAGAGGGCTACACCTTC. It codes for CASSRGQEGYTF.

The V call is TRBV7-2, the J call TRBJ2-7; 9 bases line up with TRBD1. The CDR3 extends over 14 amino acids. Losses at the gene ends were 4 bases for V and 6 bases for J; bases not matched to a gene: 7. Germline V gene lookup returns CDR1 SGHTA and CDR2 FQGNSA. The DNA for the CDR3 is TGTGCCAGCAGCTCCCGGGACAGGGCGGGCGAGCAGTACTTC. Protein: CASSSRDRAGEQYF.

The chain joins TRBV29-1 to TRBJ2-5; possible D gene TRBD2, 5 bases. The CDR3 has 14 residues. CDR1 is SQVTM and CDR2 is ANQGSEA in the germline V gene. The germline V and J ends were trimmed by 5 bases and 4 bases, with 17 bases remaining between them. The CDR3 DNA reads TGCAGCGTTCGGGGAAGCTCGGGGATAGAGACCCAGTACTTC. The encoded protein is CSVRGSSGIETQYF.

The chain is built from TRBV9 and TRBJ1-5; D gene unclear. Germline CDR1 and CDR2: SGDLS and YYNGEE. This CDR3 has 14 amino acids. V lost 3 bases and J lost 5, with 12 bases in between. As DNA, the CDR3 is TGTGCCAGCAGCGGGACTCAGAACGATCAGCCCCAGCATTTT. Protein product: CASSGTQNDQPQHF.

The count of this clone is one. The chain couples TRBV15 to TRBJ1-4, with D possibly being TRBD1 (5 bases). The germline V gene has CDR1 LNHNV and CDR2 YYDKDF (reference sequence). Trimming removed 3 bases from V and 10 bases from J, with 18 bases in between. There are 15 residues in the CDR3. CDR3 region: CATSRSTDDLVKLFF. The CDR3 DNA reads TGTGCCACCAGCAGGTCGACAGACGACCTGGTAAAACTGTTTTTT.

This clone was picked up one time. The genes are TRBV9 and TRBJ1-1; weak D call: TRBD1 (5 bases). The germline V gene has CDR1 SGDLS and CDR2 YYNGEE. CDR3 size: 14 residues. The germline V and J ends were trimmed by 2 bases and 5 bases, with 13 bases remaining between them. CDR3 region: CASSVQGLGTEAFF. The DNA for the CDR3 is TGTGCCAGCAGCGTCCAGGGTCTCGGGACTGAAGCTTTCTTT.

CDR3 region: CASRRGQDYGYTF. CDR3 sequence (DNA): TGTGCCAGCAGGAGGGGACAGGACTATGGCTACACCTTC. The chain joins TRBV6-4 to TRBJ1-2; 8 bases fit TRBD1. The CDR3 is 13 residues long. Germline CDR1 reads MRHNA; CDR2 reads SNTAGT. The V segment lost 6 bases and the J segment 3 bases; nucleotides outside the gene matches: 3.

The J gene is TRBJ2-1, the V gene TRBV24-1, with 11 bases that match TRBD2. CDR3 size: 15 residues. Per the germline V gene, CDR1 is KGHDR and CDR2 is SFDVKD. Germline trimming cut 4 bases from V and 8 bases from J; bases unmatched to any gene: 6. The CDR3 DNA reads TGTGCCACCAGTGACCCGACTAGCGGGAACGATGAGCAGTTCTTC. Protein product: CATSDPTSGNDEQFF.

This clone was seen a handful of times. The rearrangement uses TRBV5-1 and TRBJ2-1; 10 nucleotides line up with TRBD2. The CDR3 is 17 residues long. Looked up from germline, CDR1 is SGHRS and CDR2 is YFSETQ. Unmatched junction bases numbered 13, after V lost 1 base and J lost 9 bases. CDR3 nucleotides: TGCGCCAGCAGCTTGAACGGTCCGGCTAGCGGGAGTATTGAGCAGTTCTTC. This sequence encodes CASSLNGPASGSIEQFF.

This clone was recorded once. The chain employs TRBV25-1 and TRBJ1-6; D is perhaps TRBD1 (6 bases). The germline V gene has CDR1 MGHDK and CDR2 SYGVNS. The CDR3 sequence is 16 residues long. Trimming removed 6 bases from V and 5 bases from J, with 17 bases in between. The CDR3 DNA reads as TGTGCCAGCAGAGCGGGACACCACAAAGATAATTCACCCCTCCACTTT. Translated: CASRAGHHKDNSPLHF.

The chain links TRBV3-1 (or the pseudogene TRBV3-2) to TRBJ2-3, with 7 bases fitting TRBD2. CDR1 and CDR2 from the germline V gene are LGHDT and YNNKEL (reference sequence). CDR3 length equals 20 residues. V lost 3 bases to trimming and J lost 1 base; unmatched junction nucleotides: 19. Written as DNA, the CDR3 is TGTGCCAGCAGCCATGCCCTCTCGCGGGAGAGAAGAGGAGGCACAGATACGCAGTATTTT. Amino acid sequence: CASSHALSRERRGGTDTQYF.

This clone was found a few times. CDR3 sequence: CASSPLLDSLNTEAFF. CDR3 bases: TGTGCCAGCTCACCTTTGCTGGACAGCCTGAACACTGAAGCTTTCTTT. The rearrangement joins TRBV18 to TRBJ1-1; D perhaps matches TRBD1 (6 bases). CDR1 is KGHSH, CDR2 LQKENI, per germline. The CDR3 sequence is 16 residues long. Trimming stripped 3 bases from V and 0 bases from J, with 14 bases between. The entire variable domain, with the rest obtained from reference TRBV18 and TRBJ1-1, is as follows: NAGVMQNPRHLVRRRGQEARLRCSPMKGHSHVYWYRQLPEEGLKFMVYLQKENIIDESGMPKERFSAEFPKEGPSILRIQQVVRGDSAAYFCASSPLLDSLNTEAFFGQGTRLTVV.

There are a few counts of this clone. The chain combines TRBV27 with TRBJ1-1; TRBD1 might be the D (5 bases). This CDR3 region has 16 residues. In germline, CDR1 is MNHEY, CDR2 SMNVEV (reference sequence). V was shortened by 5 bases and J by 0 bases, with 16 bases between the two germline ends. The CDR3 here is CASSPRQKVMNTEAFF. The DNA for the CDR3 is TGTGCCAGCAGTCCGAGACAGAAGGTCATGAACACTGAAGCTTTCTTT.

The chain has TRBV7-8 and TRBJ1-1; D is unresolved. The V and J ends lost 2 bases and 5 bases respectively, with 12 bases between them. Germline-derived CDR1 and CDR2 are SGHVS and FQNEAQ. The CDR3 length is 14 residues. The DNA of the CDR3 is TGTGCCAGCAGCTTATGGCGGGAATCAACTGAAGCTTTCTTT. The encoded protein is CASSLWRESTEAFF. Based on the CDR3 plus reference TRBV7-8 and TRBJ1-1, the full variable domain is GAGVSQSPRYKVAKRGQDVALRCDPISGHVSLFWYQQALGQGPEFLTYFQNEAQLDKSGLPSDRFFAERPEGSVSTLKIQRTQQEDSAVYLCASSLWRESTEAFFGQGTRLTVV.

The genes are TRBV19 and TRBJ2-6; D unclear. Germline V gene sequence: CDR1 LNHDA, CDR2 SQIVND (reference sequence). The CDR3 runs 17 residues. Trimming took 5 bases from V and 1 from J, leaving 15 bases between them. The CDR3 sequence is CASSPRLTDSGANVLTF. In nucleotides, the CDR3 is TGTGCCAGTAGTCCCAGATTAACAGATTCTGGGGCCAACGTCCTGACTTTC.

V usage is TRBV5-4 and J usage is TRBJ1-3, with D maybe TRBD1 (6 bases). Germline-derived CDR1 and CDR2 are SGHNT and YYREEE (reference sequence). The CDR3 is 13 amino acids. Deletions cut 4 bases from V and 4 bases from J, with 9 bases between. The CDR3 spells CASSLGQGNTIYF. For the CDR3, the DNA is TGTGCCAGCAGCCTAGGACAGGGAAACACCATATATTTT.

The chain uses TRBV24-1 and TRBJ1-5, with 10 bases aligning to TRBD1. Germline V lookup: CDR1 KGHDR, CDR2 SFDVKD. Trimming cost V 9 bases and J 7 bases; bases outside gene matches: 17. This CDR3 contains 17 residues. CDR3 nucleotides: TGTGCCACCGCCTCCTCCGGGACAGGGGATAGTGGGCAGCCCCAGCATTTT. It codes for CATASSGTGDSGQPQHF.

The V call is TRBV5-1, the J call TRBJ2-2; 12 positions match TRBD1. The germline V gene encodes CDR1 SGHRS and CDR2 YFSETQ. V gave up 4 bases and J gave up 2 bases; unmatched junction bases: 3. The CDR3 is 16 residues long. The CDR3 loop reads CASSPGTGGNTGELFF. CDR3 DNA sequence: TGCGCCAGCAGCCCCGGGACAGGGGGCAACACCGGGGAGCTGTTTTTT. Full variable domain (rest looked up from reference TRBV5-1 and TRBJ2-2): KAGVTQTPRYLIKTRGQQVTLSCSPISGHRSVSWYQQTPGQGLQFLFEYFSETQRNKGNFPGRFSGRQFSNSRSEMNVSTLELGDSALYLCASSPGTGGNTGELFFGEGSRLTVL.

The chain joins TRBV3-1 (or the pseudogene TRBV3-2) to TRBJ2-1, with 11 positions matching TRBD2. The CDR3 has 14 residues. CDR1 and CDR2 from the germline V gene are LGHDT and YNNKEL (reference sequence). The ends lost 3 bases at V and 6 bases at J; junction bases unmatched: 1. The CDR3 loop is CASSHTSGSNEQFF. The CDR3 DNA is TGTGCCAGCAGCCATACTAGCGGGAGCAATGAGCAGTTCTTC.

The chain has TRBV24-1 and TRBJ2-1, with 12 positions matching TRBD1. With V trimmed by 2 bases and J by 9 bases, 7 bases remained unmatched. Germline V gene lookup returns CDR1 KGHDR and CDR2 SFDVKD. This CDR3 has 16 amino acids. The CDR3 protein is CATSDSGTGGETEQFF. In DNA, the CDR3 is TGTGCCACCAGTGATTCTGGGACAGGGGGCGAGACTGAGCAGTTCTTC.

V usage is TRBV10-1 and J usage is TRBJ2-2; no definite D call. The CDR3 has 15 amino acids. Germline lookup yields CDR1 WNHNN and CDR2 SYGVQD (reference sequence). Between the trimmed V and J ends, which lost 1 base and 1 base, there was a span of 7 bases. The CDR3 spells CASSELVGNTGELFF. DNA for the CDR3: TGCGCCAGCAGTGAGTTGGTCGGGAACACCGGGGAGCTGTTTTTT.

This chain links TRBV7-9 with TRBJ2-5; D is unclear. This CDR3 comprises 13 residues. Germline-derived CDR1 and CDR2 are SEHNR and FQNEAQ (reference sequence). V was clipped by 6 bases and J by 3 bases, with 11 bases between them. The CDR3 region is CASSPVPEETQYF. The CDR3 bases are TGTGCCAGCAGTCCTGTTCCGGAAGAGACCCAGTACTTC.

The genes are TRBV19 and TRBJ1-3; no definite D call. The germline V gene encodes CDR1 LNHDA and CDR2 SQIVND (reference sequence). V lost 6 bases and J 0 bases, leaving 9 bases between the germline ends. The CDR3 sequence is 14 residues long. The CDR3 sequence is CASSPGSSGNTIYF. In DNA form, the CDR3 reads TGTGCCAGTAGCCCGGGGAGCTCTGGAAACACCATATATTTT.

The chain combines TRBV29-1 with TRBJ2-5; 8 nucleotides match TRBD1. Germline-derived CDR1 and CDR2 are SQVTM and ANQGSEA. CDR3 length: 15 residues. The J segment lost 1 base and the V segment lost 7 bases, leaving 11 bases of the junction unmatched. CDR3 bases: TGCAGCGCCTCCGTTACAGGGGGAGGCCAAGAGACCCAGTACTTC. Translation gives CSASVTGGGQETQYF.

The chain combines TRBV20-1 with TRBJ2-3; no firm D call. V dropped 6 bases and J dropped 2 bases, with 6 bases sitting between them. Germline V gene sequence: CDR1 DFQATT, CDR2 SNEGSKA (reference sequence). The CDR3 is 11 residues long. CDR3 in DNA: TGCAGTGCAGGAGACACAGATACGCAGTATTTT. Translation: CSAGDTDTQYF.

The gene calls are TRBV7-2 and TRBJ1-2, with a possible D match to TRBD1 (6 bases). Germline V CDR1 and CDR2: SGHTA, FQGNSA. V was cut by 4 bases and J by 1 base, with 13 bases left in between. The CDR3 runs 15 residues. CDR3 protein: CASSSLGTLNYGYTF. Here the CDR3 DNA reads TGTGCCAGCAGCTCCCTCGGGACACTTAACTATGGCTACACCTTC.